This passage covers 17 T cell receptor beta chains from one sample sequenced in a study of T cell repertoires in cytomegalovirus infection. TCRdb ran MiXCR on the reads and lists one entry per CDR3 protein. Altogether about 260,000 distinct CDR3 sequences are present, roughly 15% being singletons, with the ten largest covering around 8.1%. The sample consisted of PBMCs. Receptors originate from a human donor in good health (CMV status not recorded). Some clones in this sample may be carry-over from other donors' samples.

This clonotype appeared many times. This sequence joins TRBV7-2 and TRBJ2-1; D possibly matches TRBD1 or TRBD2 (5 bases each). Per germline, CDR1 SGHTA and CDR2 FQGNSA. V was pared by 4 bases and J by 4 bases, with 17 bases between. The CDR3 has 16 residues. As DNA, the CDR3 is TGTGCCAGCAGCTCATATCCCACGGGGCTGTACAATGAGCAGTTCTTC. Amino acid sequence: CASSSYPTGLYNEQFF.

The genes are TRBV12-3 or TRBV12-4 and TRBJ1-1; tentatively, D is TRBD1 (5 bases). There are 12 residues in the CDR3. CDR3 loop: CASGAGDTEAFF. DNA of the CDR3: TGTGCATCTGGGGCCGGGGACACTGAAGCTTTCTTT.

This clonotype was counted between two and nine times. This chain links TRBV6-6 with TRBJ2-2; TRBD1 agrees at 7 bases. The trim removed 6 bases at V and 1 base at J, leaving 11 bases unmatched. Germline values: CDR1 MNHNY, CDR2 SVGAGI (reference sequence). The CDR3 sequence is 17 residues long. The CDR3 DNA is TGTGCCAGCAGCTACGGCTGGGACAGAGTGAACACCGGGGAGCTGTTTTTT. Protein: CASSYGWDRVNTGELFF.

This clonotype has at least ten counts. This chain uses TRBV28 with TRBJ2-3; 7 nucleotides agree with TRBD2. With 7 bases clipped from V and 4 bases from J, the junction kept 8 bases outside the gene matches. CDR1 and CDR2 (germline): MDHEN, SYDVKM. The CDR3 runs 14 residues. The CDR3 DNA reads TGTGCCAGCACCCACTCGGGACTACCAGATACGCAGTATTTT. Residues: CASTHSGLPDTQYF.

This clonotype has at least ten counts. The rearrangement links TRBV5-5 to TRBJ1-5; D is unresolved. This CDR3 has 13 residues. Germline assignment: CDR1 SGHKS and CDR2 YYEKEE (reference sequence). Trimming took off 0 bases at V and 4 bases at J, with 5 bases between the two ends. The CDR3, as DNA: TGTGCCAGCAGCTTGGTAGTTAATCAGCCCCAGCATTTT. It encodes CASSLVVNQPQHF.

V gene TRBV18 combines with J gene TRBJ2-7; either TRBD1 or TRBD2 may fit D (5 bases each). V was clipped by 3 bases and J by 1 base, with 19 bases between them. Germline CDR1 KGHSH, CDR2 LQKENI. The CDR3 has 17 amino acids. The CDR3 here is CASSPPWDGAESYEQYF. The CDR3 DNA is TGTGCCAGCTCACCCCCTTGGGACGGGGCGGAATCCTACGAGCAGTACTTC.

V and J are TRBV24-1 and TRBJ2-1, with 7 bases fitting TRBD1. V was pared by 4 bases and J by 7 bases, with 12 bases of the junction left unmatched. Per the germline V gene, CDR1 is KGHDR and CDR2 is SFDVKD. The CDR3 runs to 16 residues. The CDR3 bases are TGTGCCACCAGTGACCGACCCCCGGGACAGAGGAATGAGCAGTTCTTC. Its translation is CATSDRPPGQRNEQFF.

V gene TRBV28 combines with J gene TRBJ2-5, with no clear D. Germline CDR1 and CDR2: MDHEN and SYDVKM. The CDR3 totals 14 residues. The V and J ends lost 5 bases and 4 bases respectively, with 14 bases between them. The CDR3 region is CASSLTDAVETQYF. The CDR3 coding sequence is TGTGCCAGCAGTCTAACCGATGCTGTAGAGACCCAGTACTTC.

The V call is TRBV27, the J call TRBJ1-5; D might be TRBD1 (6 bases). This CDR3 comprises 15 residues. The V and J ends lost 8 bases and 0 bases respectively, with 14 bases between them. Germline V gives CDR1 MNHEY, CDR2 SMNVEV (reference sequence). CDR3 protein: CASRGQRYSNQPQHF. The CDR3 nucleotides are TGTGCCAGCCGAGGACAGCGTTATAGCAATCAGCCCCAGCATTTT.

This clonotype was seen ten or more times. This sequence joins TRBV6-2 or TRBV6-3 and TRBJ2-7; tentative D call: TRBD1 (5 bases). V was shortened by 7 bases and J by 0 bases, with 10 bases between the two germline ends. The CDR3 consists of 13 residues. Germline V CDR1 and CDR2: MNHEY, SVGEGT. CDR3 residues: CASNTGDSYEQYF. CDR3 in DNA: TGTGCCAGCAATACAGGTGACTCCTACGAGCAGTACTTC.

The rearrangement uses TRBV7-6 and TRBJ2-7, with D perhaps matching TRBD1 (5 bases). Trimming removed 2 bases at V and 7 bases at J, with 18 bases between. Germline assignment: CDR1 SGHVS and CDR2 FNYEAQ. The CDR3 runs to 15 residues. The DNA for the CDR3 is TGTGCCAGCAGCTTATTCGCAGGGCCCGAGAGTGAGCAGTACTTC. Amino acid sequence: CASSLFAGPESEQYF.

The chain combines TRBV20-1 with TRBJ2-1; tentative D call: TRBD2 (5 bases). Per germline, CDR1 DFQATT and CDR2 SNEGSKA (reference sequence). Trimming removed 3 bases at V and 5 bases at J, with 11 bases between. The CDR3 spans 13 residues. The CDR3 sequence is CSARYFGDNEQFF. DNA of the CDR3: TGCAGTGCTAGGTACTTCGGGGACAATGAGCAGTTCTTC.

This sequence joins TRBV7-9 and TRBJ2-2, with 8 bases identical to TRBD2. V shed 5 bases, J shed 0 bases, and the junction held 8 bases outside the gene matches. This CDR3 contains 17 residues. In germline, CDR1 is SEHNR, CDR2 FQNEAQ (reference sequence). This chain's CDR3 is CASSPLPGLANTGELFF. Here the CDR3 DNA reads TGTGCCAGCAGCCCATTACCGGGACTAGCGAACACCGGGGAGCTGTTTTTT. The full variable domain, its missing parts supplied by reference TRBV7-9 and TRBJ2-2, is DTGVSQNPRHKITKRGQNVTFRCDPISEHNRLYWYRQTLGQGPEFLTYFQNEAQLEKSRLLSDRFSAERPKGSFSTLEIQRTEQGDSAMYLCASSPLPGLANTGELFFGEGSRLTVL.

This clonotype showed up just a few times. The chain recombines TRBV7-3 with TRBJ2-3; tentative D call: TRBD1 (7 bases). Germline V gene data show CDR1 as SGHTA and CDR2 as FQGTGA. Trimming removed 5 bases from V and 1 base from J, with 13 bases in between. The CDR3 length is 15 residues. The CDR3 region has the DNA TGTGCCAGCAGCCGGAGGGACAGCCGCACAGATACGCAGTATTTT. This gives the protein CASSRRDSRTDTQYF. Together with reference TRBV7-3 and TRBJ2-3, the CDR3 gives the full variable domain: GAGVSQTPSNKVTEKGKYVELRCDPISGHTALYWYRQSLGQGPEFLIYFQGTGAADDSGLPNDRFFAVRPEGSVSTLKIQRTERGDSAVYLCASSRRDSRTDTQYFGPGTRLTVL.

This clonotype appeared many times. V usage is TRBV7-2 and J usage is TRBJ1-1; 10 nucleotides align to TRBD1. This CDR3 has 15 residues. Trimming at V came to 5 bases and at J to 2 bases, leaving 5 bases not matched to a gene. Germline lookup yields CDR1 SGHTA and CDR2 FQGNSA. CDR3 sequence reads: CASSGRDRGNTEAFF. DNA of the CDR3: TGTGCCAGCAGCGGGAGGGACAGGGGAAACACTGAAGCTTTCTTT.

In its sample, this clonotype was seen many times. V usage is TRBV7-2 and J usage is TRBJ1-5, with D possibly being TRBD1 (5 bases). CDR1 is SGHTA and CDR2 is FQGNSA in the germline V gene. The CDR3 spans 14 residues. Between the trimmed V and J ends, which lost 5 bases and 6 bases, there was a span of 14 bases. The CDR3 region is CASSLRAQGQPQHF. As DNA, the CDR3 is TGTGCCAGCAGCCTCCGGGCCCAGGGTCAGCCCCAGCATTTT.

This clonotype was seen ten or more times. The chain employs TRBV7-2 and TRBJ2-6; D call uncertain. Germline CDR1 SGHTA, CDR2 FQGNSA. The CDR3 runs 15 residues. Between the trimmed V and J ends, which lost 8 bases and 0 bases, there was a span of 11 bases. The CDR3 loop reads CASQLSLSGANVLTF. CDR3 bases: TGTGCCAGCCAGCTATCCCTCTCTGGGGCCAACGTCCTGACTTTC. Supplemented by reference TRBV7-2 and TRBJ2-6, the full variable domain reads GAGVSQSPSNKVTEKGKDVELRCDPISGHTALYWYRQSLGQGLEFLIYFQGNSAPDKSGLPSDRFSAERTGGSVSTLTIQRTQQEDSAVYLCASQLSLSGANVLTFGAGSRLTVL.